The 22 T cell receptor beta chains below all came from one sample that was sequenced in a study of pediatric ulcerative colitis. Rectal tissue came from one to two pinch biopsies taken at colonoscopy. The repertoire was sequenced with immunoSEQ multiplex PCR; TCRdb's copy has only in-frame clones and lacks some. This sample has 40,000 to 60,000 clones; over 70% occur once, and the top ten carry around 3.8%. The sequenced sample was gut tissue. These TCRs come from a girl aged 10 to 17 with moderate ulcerative colitis.

The V gene is TRBV13, the J gene TRBJ2-5; TRBD2 aligns across 9 bases. The CDR3 has 20 amino acids. The V and J ends lost 5 bases and 0 bases, in that order; junction bases with no gene match: 19. CDR1 is PRHDT and CDR2 is FYEKMQ in the germline V gene (reference sequence). In DNA, the CDR3 is TGTGCCAGCAGCCCCTTCCTGGGGCTAGCGGGAACATTGTACCAAGAGACCCAGTACTTC. Translating it yields CASSPFLGLAGTLYQETQYF.

The J gene is TRBJ2-2, the V gene TRBV6-1; 10 nucleotides agree with TRBD2. Germline trimming cut 6 bases from V and 6 bases from J; bases unmatched to any gene: 7. The germline V gene encodes CDR1 MNHNS and CDR2 SASEGT. The CDR3 loop spans 15 amino acids. DNA for the CDR3: TGTGCCAGCAGGGCTAGCGGGAGTTACGCCGGGGAGCTGTTTTTT. This sequence encodes CASRASGSYAGELFF.

The gene calls are TRBV6-6 and TRBJ1-5; D may be TRBD1 (5 bases). CDR1 is MNHNY, CDR2 SVGAGI, per germline (reference sequence). The CDR3 length is 15 residues. The germline V and J ends were trimmed by 5 bases and 2 bases, with 13 bases remaining between them. The DNA of the CDR3 is TGTGCCAGCAGTCTCCTGGGACCTGGCAATCAGCCCCAGCATTTT. The encoded protein is CASSLLGPGNQPQHF.

The chain's CDR3 is CASSLEVDLYNEQFF. CDR3 DNA sequence: TGTGCCAGCAGCTTAGAGGTGGACCTCTACAATGAGCAGTTCTTC. J is TRBJ2-1 and V is TRBV11-2, with D hard to call. In germline, CDR1 is SGHAT, CDR2 FQNNGV. The CDR3 sequence is 15 residues long. V lost 0 bases and J lost 3, with 9 bases in between.

V gene TRBV2 combines with J gene TRBJ2-2; 10 nucleotides match TRBD2. Germline assignment: CDR1 SNHLY and CDR2 FYNNEI. V dropped 4 bases and J dropped 1; count of bases not matched to a gene: 0. This CDR3 is built from 15 residues. CDR3 region: CASSGTSGNTGELFF. In nucleotides, the CDR3 is TGTGCCAGCAGTGGGACTAGCGGGAACACCGGGGAGCTGTTTTTT. Based on the CDR3 plus reference TRBV2 and TRBJ2-2, the full variable domain is EPEVTQTPSHQVTQMGQEVILRCVPISNHLYFYWYRQILGQKVEFLVSFYNNEISEKSEIFDDQFSVERPDGSNFTLKIRSTKLEDSAMYFCASSGTSGNTGELFFGEGSRLTVL.

V and J are TRBV19 and TRBJ1-2; D possibly corresponds to TRBD1 (5 bases). Between the trimmed V and J ends, which lost 1 base and 4 bases, there was a span of 16 bases. Per germline, CDR1 LNHDA and CDR2 SQIVND (reference sequence). The CDR3 covers 16 residues. This chain's CDR3 is CASSIASLGTFYGYTF. CDR3 sequence (DNA): TGTGCCAGTAGTATAGCTTCACTCGGGACGTTCTATGGCTACACCTTC.

The chain combines TRBV7-2 with TRBJ2-2; 9 nucleotides match TRBD1. Germline assignment: CDR1 SGHTA and CDR2 FQGNSA. V shed 5 bases and J 0 bases; nucleotides not matched to a gene: 4. The CDR3 length is 16 residues. CDR3 sequence reads: CASSRTGGANTGELFF. The CDR3 DNA sequence: TGTGCCAGCAGCCGTACAGGGGGCGCGAACACCGGGGAGCTGTTTTTT.

This chain joins TRBV7-9 and TRBJ2-3; no firm D call. Trimming shortened V by 5 bases and J by 3 bases, and 9 bases separated the two germline ends. Germline CDR1 is SEHNR and CDR2 is FQNEAQ (reference sequence). The CDR3 loop spans 13 amino acids. The CDR3 DNA follows: TGTGCCAGCAGCCTCTTTGGGACAGATACGCAGTATTTT. As protein: CASSLFGTDTQYF. The full variable domain, with the rest looked up from reference TRBV7-9 and TRBJ2-3, is DTGVSQNPRHKITKRGQNVTFRCDPISEHNRLYWYRQTLGQGPEFLTYFQNEAQLEKSRLLSDRFSAERPKGSFSTLEIQRTEQGDSAMYLCASSLFGTDTQYFGPGTRLTVL.

This CDR3 reads CASSPDPPGSGRPASSYEQYF. The CDR3, as DNA: TGCGCCAGCAGCCCGGACCCACCCGGTAGCGGGAGGCCGGCGAGCTCCTACGAGCAGTACTTC. The chain combines TRBV5-1 with TRBJ2-7; 10 bases are shared with TRBD2. Germline trimming cut 4 bases from V and 0 bases from J; bases unmatched to any gene: 22. Germline V gene sequence: CDR1 SGHRS, CDR2 YFSETQ. This CDR3 has 21 residues.

This clone was observed a single time. The chain carries TRBV27 and TRBJ1-2; tentative D call: TRBD1 (5 bases). The V gene lost 3 bases and the J gene lost 6 bases, with 14 bases spanning the gap. Germline-derived CDR1 and CDR2 are MNHEY and SMNVEV (reference sequence). The CDR3 runs to 14 residues. CDR3 DNA sequence: TGTGCCAGCAGTTTCTTCGGGCAGGGCGATGGCTACACCTTC. It encodes CASSFFGQGDGYTF.

The chain carries TRBV11-2 and TRBJ1-2, with a possible D match to TRBD1 (5 bases). Germline V CDR1 and CDR2: SGHAT, FQNNGV. This CDR3 is built from 16 residues. The V gene lost 3 bases and the J gene lost 2 bases, with 16 bases spanning the gap. CDR3 amino acids: CASSFQSGARNYGYTF. The CDR3 region has the DNA TGTGCCAGCAGCTTCCAAAGCGGGGCACGCAACTATGGCTACACCTTC.

The genes are TRBV9 and TRBJ2-7; TRBD1 matches 7 bases. With V trimmed by 0 bases and J by 3 bases, 3 bases remained unmatched. CDR3 length equals 14 residues. Germline V lookup: CDR1 SGDLS, CDR2 YYNGEE. This CDR3 is CASSVGSGGYEQYF. In DNA form, the CDR3 reads TGTGCCAGCAGCGTAGGCTCAGGGGGCTACGAGCAGTACTTC.

The rearrangement joins TRBV7-7 to TRBJ2-1; D is perhaps TRBD1 (5 bases). Per the germline V gene, CDR1 is SSHAT and CDR2 is FNYEAQ (reference sequence). V lost 1 base, J lost 9 bases, and 10 bases lay in between. The length of the CDR3 is 13 residues. DNA of the CDR3: TGTGCCAGCAGCTTAGTAGGCCAGGGTGAGCAGTTCTTC. Protein product: CASSLVGQGEQFF.

The rearrangement uses TRBV7-2 and TRBJ1-5; D unresolved. V dropped 5 bases and J dropped 7 bases, with 12 bases sitting between them. CDR3 length equals 13 residues. Germline V gene sequence: CDR1 SGHTA, CDR2 FQGNSA. The chain's CDR3 is CASSLTPGQPQHF. The CDR3 coding sequence is TGTGCCAGCAGCCTGACCCCAGGCCAGCCCCAGCATTTT.

V usage is TRBV19 and J usage is TRBJ1-2; the match to TRBD1 covers 8 bases. V trimming: 3 bases; J trimming: 4 bases; junction bases outside the gene matches: 7. The CDR3 loop spans 15 amino acids. Germline V CDR1 and CDR2: LNHDA, SQIVND (reference sequence). The CDR3 DNA reads TGTGCCAGTAGTATTCGGACAGGGAATATCTATGGCTACACCTTC. This sequence encodes CASSIRTGNIYGYTF.

V gene TRBV28 combines with J gene TRBJ2-7; D not resolved. CDR1 and CDR2 from the germline V gene are MDHEN and SYDVKM. CDR3 size: 11 residues. The V and J ends lost 5 bases and 6 bases respectively, with 8 bases between them. CDR3 loop: CASSAPREQYF. The CDR3 region has the DNA TGTGCCAGCAGTGCCCCCCGCGAGCAGTACTTC. Based on the CDR3 plus reference TRBV28 and TRBJ2-7, the full variable domain is DVKVTQSSRYLVKRTGEKVFLECVQDMDHENMFWYRQDPGLGLRLIYFSYDVKMKEKGDIPEGYSVSREKKERFSLILESASTNQTSMYLCASSAPREQYFGPGTRLTVT.

The chain couples TRBV10-3 to TRBJ1-1; no definite D call. Trimming stripped 0 bases from V and 8 bases from J, with 19 bases between. The germline CDR1 and CDR2 sequences are ENHRY and SYGVKD. CDR3 length equals 16 residues. The CDR3 DNA is TGTGCCATCAGTGAGTCGACTGGTGGAGGGTTCCTCGAAGCTTTCTTT. It encodes CAISESTGGGFLEAFF.

The gene calls are TRBV7-9 and TRBJ2-1; no clear D. CDR1 and CDR2 (germline): SEHNR, FQNEAQ (reference sequence). The CDR3 sequence is 18 residues long. Deletions cut 4 bases from V and 0 bases from J, with 19 bases between. CDR3 in DNA: TGTGCCAGCAGCTCTCCGAAGACTCTTACAAGCTCCTACAATGAGCAGTTCTTC. This codes for CASSSPKTLTSSYNEQFF.

CDR3: CASSLRASGTGEEQYF. DNA for the CDR3: TGTGCCAGCAGCCTGCGAGCTAGCGGGACGGGGGAGGAGCAGTACTTC. This chain connects TRBV4-2 to TRBJ2-7, with TRBD2 identical over 9 bases. Trimming removed 4 bases from V and 7 bases from J; junction bases left unmatched: 14. The CDR3 has 16 amino acids. Germline V gene data show CDR1 as LGHNA and CDR2 as YNFKEQ.

The rearrangement joins TRBV19 to TRBJ1-1; 8 nucleotides align to TRBD1. The CDR3 spans 14 residues. V shed 3 bases and J 10 bases; nucleotides not matched to a gene: 10. CDR1 and CDR2 from the germline V gene are LNHDA and SQIVND (reference sequence). CDR3 amino acids: CASSMGQASGGAFF. The CDR3 nucleotides are TGTGCCAGTAGTATGGGACAGGCCTCCGGGGGAGCTTTCTTT.

This chain joins TRBV5-1 and TRBJ1-2, with 9 bases fitting TRBD1. Looked up from germline, CDR1 is SGHRS and CDR2 is YFSETQ. The CDR3 consists of 15 residues. Losses at the gene ends were 4 bases for V and 6 bases for J; bases not matched to a gene: 10. The CDR3: CASSPGTGPPHGYTF. The CDR3 DNA is TGCGCCAGCAGCCCGGGGACAGGGCCACCCCATGGCTACACCTTC.

The chain joins TRBV5-1 to TRBJ1-2; TRBD1 aligns across 9 bases. Germline V CDR1 and CDR2: SGHRS, YFSETQ. This CDR3 contains 17 residues. V was pared by 4 bases and J by 4 bases, with 14 bases of the junction left unmatched. Written as DNA, the CDR3 is TGCGCCAGCAGCCCCACAGGACAGGGGCCTACCTCCTATGGCTACACCTTC. Its translation is CASSPTGQGPTSYGYTF.